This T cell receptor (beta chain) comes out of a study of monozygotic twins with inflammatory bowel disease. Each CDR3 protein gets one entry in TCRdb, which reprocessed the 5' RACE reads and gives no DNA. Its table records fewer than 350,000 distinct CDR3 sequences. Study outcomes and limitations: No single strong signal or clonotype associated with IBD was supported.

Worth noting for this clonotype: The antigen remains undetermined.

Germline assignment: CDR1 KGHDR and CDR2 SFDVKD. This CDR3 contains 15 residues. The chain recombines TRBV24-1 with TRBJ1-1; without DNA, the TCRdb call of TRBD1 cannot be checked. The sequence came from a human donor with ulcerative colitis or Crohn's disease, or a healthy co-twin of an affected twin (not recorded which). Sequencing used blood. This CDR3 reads CATSEGPFPDTEAFF.